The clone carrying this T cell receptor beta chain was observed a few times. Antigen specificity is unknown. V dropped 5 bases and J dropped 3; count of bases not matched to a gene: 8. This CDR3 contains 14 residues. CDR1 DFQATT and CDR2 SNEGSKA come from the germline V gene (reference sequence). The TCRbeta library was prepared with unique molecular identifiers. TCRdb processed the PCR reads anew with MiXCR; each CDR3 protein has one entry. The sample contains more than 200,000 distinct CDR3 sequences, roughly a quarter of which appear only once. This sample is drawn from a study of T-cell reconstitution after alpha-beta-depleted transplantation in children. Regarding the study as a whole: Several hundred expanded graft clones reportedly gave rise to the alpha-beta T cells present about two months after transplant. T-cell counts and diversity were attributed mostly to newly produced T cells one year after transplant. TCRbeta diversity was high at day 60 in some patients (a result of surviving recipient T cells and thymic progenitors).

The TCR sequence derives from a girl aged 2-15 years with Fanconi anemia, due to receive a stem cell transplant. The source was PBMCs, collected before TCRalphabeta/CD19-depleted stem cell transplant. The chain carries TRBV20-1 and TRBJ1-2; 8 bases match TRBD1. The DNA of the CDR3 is TGCAGTGCTGCCCAGACAGGGGAGGACTATGGCTACACCTTC. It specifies CSAAQTGEDYGYTF.